These T cell receptor beta chains were read from a single sample in a study of blood T cell repertoires in COVID-19. Sequencing was performed with immunoSEQ multiplex PCR; in TCRdb, only in-frame clones are kept and a portion is missing. The sample has 20,000 to 25,000 clones, approximately 83% seen once; the top ten hold roughly 20%. Input material: peripheral blood. Every receptor here comes from an older man with active or convalescent COVID-19. CDR3s include the opening cysteine and the closing phenylalanine or tryptophan. A D gene is named only where the DNA matches it firmly. Rows may omit the clone size; those that give it use once, few, many or a size class.

>few|TRBV11-2|NA|TRBJ2-7
CASSQGLGVTYEQYF
TGTGCCAGCAGCCAGGGTTTGGGTGTCACCTACGAGCAGTACTTC
>NA|TRBV5-1|NA|TRBJ1-6
CASSLAPAGQDSPLHF
TGCGCCAGCAGCTTGGCCCCCGCGGGTCAAGATTCACCCCTCCACTTT
>NA|TRBV4-1|TRBD1|TRBJ1-6
CASRTGDLYNSPLHF
TGCGCCAGCCGGACAGGCGATCTATATAATTCACCCCTCCACTTT
>NA|TRBV18|NA|TRBJ1-3
CASSPPPGAGNTIYF
TGTGCCAGCTCACCACCGCCAGGGGCTGGAAACACCATATATTTT
>NA|TRBV27|TRBD1|TRBJ2-2
CASRLDRGDTGELFF
TGTGCCAGCAGATTGGACAGGGGGGACACCGGGGAGCTGTTTTTT
>NA|TRBV3-1/TRBV3-2|NA|TRBJ2-3
CASSRIDSTDTQYF
TGTGCCAGCAGTCGCATAGATAGCACAGATACGCAGTATTTT
>NA|TRBV6-5|NA|TRBJ1-6
CASSLGGSYNSPLHF
TGTGCCAGCAGTTTAGGGGGCTCCTATAATTCACCCCTCCACTTT
>NA|TRBV5-1|NA|TRBJ1-2
CASSLGNRESNYGYTF
TGCGCCAGCAGCTTGGGAAACAGGGAGTCTAACTATGGCTACACCTTC
>NA|TRBV5-1|TRBD1|TRBJ2-2
CASSWTGLGDTGELFF
TGCGCCAGCAGCTGGACAGGGTTGGGGGACACCGGGGAGCTGTTTTTT
>NA|TRBV10-3|TRBD1|TRBJ2-7
CAISDSDRVTSYEQYF
TGTGCCATCAGTGACTCCGACAGGGTCACCTCCTACGAGCAGTACTTC
>NA|TRBV28|NA|TRBJ2-1
CASSLLGGNEQFF
TGTGCCAGCAGTTTGTTAGGGGGTAATGAGCAGTTCTTC
>NA|TRBV5-4|NA|TRBJ1-1
CASRFQGGNTEAFF
TGTGCCAGCAGGTTCCAAGGGGGGAACACTGAAGCTTTCTTT
>NA|TRBV2|NA|TRBJ1-5
CASSARTNQPQHF
TGTGCCAGCAGTGCTAGAACAAATCAGCCCCAGCATTTT
>NA|TRBV5-5|TRBD2|TRBJ2-7
CASSFGGSYEQYF
TGTGCCAGCAGCTTCGGCGGGAGCTACGAGCAGTACTTC
>NA|TRBV18|TRBD1|TRBJ1-5
CASSPPEQGARQPQHF
TGTGCCAGCTCACCACCAGAACAGGGGGCGCGGCAGCCCCAGCATTTT
>NA|TRBV4-3|TRBD1|TRBJ1-2
CASSREDRFESGYTF
TGCGCCAGCAGCCGGGAGGACAGGTTTGAGAGTGGCTACACCTTC
>NA|TRBV2|NA|TRBJ2-7
CASTTSRGAGEQYF
TGTGCCAGCACCACCTCCCGGGGGGCTGGGGAGCAGTACTTC
>NA|TRBV7-8|NA|TRBJ1-1
CASSPGGQMNTEAFF
TGTGCCAGCAGCCCAGGAGGACAGATGAACACTGAAGCTTTCTTT